This T cell receptor beta chain was identified in a study of blood T cell repertoires in COVID-19. Sequenced by immunoSEQ multiplex PCR; TCRdb stores in-frame clones only, minus some. Counted here are roughly 330,000 clones, over 70% occurring once; the ten biggest clones make up 5%. CDR1 and CDR2 from the germline V gene are MNHNY and SVGAGI (reference sequence). The ends lost 4 bases at V and 2 bases at J; junction bases unmatched: 4. The CDR3 is 15 residues long. Participants, 18 to 89 years old, spanned more than 20 US areas. The material sequenced was PBMCs or T cells enriched from blood (not recorded which). The chain combines TRBV6-6 with TRBJ2-3; the match to TRBD1 covers 9 bases. The clonotype comes from a man aged 25 to 40 who had recovered from COVID-19. DNA for the CDR3: TGTGCCAGCAGTTGGACAGGGGAAATCACAGATACGCAGTATTTT. Its translation: CASSWTGEITDTQYF.